The TCR beta chain under discussion was sequenced for a study of T cells in Graves' hyperthyroidism and ophthalmopathy. There were TCR beta CDR3 regions amplified from RNA transcripts. Using the HTBI primer set, a first-round RT-PCR was run on the TCR CDR3. TCRdb redid the calling of the multiplex PCR reads with MiXCR, one entry per CDR3 protein. The sample has nearly 600,000 distinct CDR3 sequences, 14% seen once; the top ten hold 5% to 7%. J was trimmed by 9 bases and V by 7 bases; bases with no gene match: 6. The CDR3 runs to 12 residues. Germline V gene data show CDR1 as SNHLY and CDR2 as FYNNEI. This clonotype was counted a few times. Those with hyperthyroidism were 18 to 65 years old, newly diagnosed, and ill for under 2 months.

The receptor was derived from a woman in her 30s with Graves' hyperthyroidism that later progressed to Graves' ophthalmopathy. Source material: blood. The rearrangement joins TRBV2 to TRBJ2-1; 7 bases fit TRBD1. The CDR3 sequence is CASTISGGEQFF. The CDR3 DNA reads as TGTGCCAGCACCATCTCAGGGGGTGAGCAGTTCTTC.